The next 17 T cell receptor beta chains were all read from a single sample in a study of shared clonotypes between healthy human individuals. Method: immunoSEQ multiplex PCR; TCRdb's copy keeps in-frame clones and lacks some. The data contain millions of clones, just over 90% of them singletons. Positive CCR7 selection of CD45RO-negative cells yielded the naive CD8 cells, and terminally differentiated effector memory CD45RA+ cells were excluded. Material for sequencing was naive CD8+ T cells from PBMCs. All receptors derive from a young man in good health. Some clones in this sample may be carry-over from other donors' samples.

The chain links TRBV9 to TRBJ2-1; D is possibly TRBD2 (5 bases). The CDR3 contains 15 residues. The germline V gene encodes CDR1 SGDLS and CDR2 YYNGEE. Trimming cost V 2 bases and J 5 bases, with 14 bases left between them. The CDR3 spells CASSVYRGLHNEQFF. The CDR3 nucleotides read TGTGCCAGCAGCGTTTACCGAGGGCTACACAATGAGCAGTTCTTC.

Of note for this clone: The identical CDR3 is also encoded by other nucleotide sequences in the sample. The genes are TRBV19 and TRBJ2-2, with D tentatively TRBD1 (6 bases). Germline V gene lookup returns CDR1 LNHDA and CDR2 SQIVND (reference sequence). The CDR3 length is 14 residues. V was cut by 3 bases and J by 4 bases, with 9 bases left in between. The CDR3 sequence is CASSMTGGTGELFF. CDR3 coding DNA: TGTGCCAGTAGTATGACAGGAGGCACCGGGGAGCTGTTTTTT.

The chain carries TRBV14 and TRBJ1-4; D unresolved. The CDR3 contains 15 residues. Germline CDR1 reads SGHDN; CDR2 reads FVKESK. V dropped 2 bases and J dropped 7 bases, with 14 bases sitting between them. CDR3 protein: CASSQSYTRTEKLFF. In DNA, the CDR3 is TGTGCCAGCAGCCAAAGTTATACTAGGACTGAAAAACTGTTTTTT.

The V call is TRBV7-9, the J call TRBJ1-2; 8 bases map to TRBD1. From germline, CDR1 is SEHNR and CDR2 FQNEAQ (reference sequence). V was pared by 4 bases and J by 3 bases, with 10 bases of the junction left unmatched. The CDR3 has 16 residues. CDR3 residues: CASSSTPDRADYGYTF. CDR3 bases: TGTGCCAGCAGCTCCACCCCGGACAGGGCAGACTATGGCTACACCTTC. Based on the CDR3 plus reference TRBV7-9 and TRBJ1-2, the full variable domain is DTGVSQNPRHKITKRGQNVTFRCDPISEHNRLYWYRQTLGQGPEFLTYFQNEAQLEKSRLLSDRFSAERPKGSFSTLEIQRTEQGDSAMYLCASSSTPDRADYGYTFGSGTRLTVV.

V usage is TRBV19 and J usage is TRBJ1-4, with 7 bases aligning to TRBD1. The V gene end was trimmed by 3 bases and the J gene end by 8 bases; junction bases not matched to a gene: 12. This CDR3 contains 16 residues. Per germline, CDR1 LNHDA and CDR2 SQIVND (reference sequence). The CDR3 region is CASSIPRRQGYEKLFF. The CDR3 DNA sequence: TGTGCCAGTAGTATTCCCCGCCGACAGGGTTACGAAAAACTGTTTTTT. The full variable domain, rest sourced from reference TRBV19 and TRBJ1-4, is DGGITQSPKYLFRKEGQNVTLSCEQNLNHDAMYWYRQDPGQGLRLIYYSQIVNDFQKGDIAEGYSVSREKKESFPLTVTSAQKNPTAFYLCASSIPRRQGYEKLFFGSGTQLSVL.

The rearrangement joins TRBV28 to TRBJ2-3; D may match TRBD1 or TRBD2 (5 bases each). This CDR3 region has 15 residues. Trimming pared 3 bases from V and 5 bases from J, leaving 15 bases between. CDR1 and CDR2 (germline): MDHEN, SYDVKM. The CDR3 region has the DNA TGTGCCAGCAGTTTGGGGATGGGGACCATAGATACGCAGTATTTT. Encoded protein: CASSLGMGTIDTQYF. The full variable domain, in which reference TRBV28 and TRBJ2-3 provide the parts outside the CDR3, is DVKVTQSSRYLVKRTGEKVFLECVQDMDHENMFWYRQDPGLGLRLIYFSYDVKMKEKGDIPEGYSVSREKKERFSLILESASTNQTSMYLCASSLGMGTIDTQYFGPGTRLTVL.

This chain links TRBV5-5 with TRBJ2-7; 10 positions match TRBD2. V shed 4 bases, J shed 7 bases, and the junction held 11 bases outside the gene matches. The CDR3 is 15 amino acids. Germline-derived CDR1 and CDR2 are SGHKS and YYEKEE (reference sequence). The chain's CDR3 is CASSPGLAALLEQYF. CDR3 coding DNA: TGTGCCAGCAGCCCCGGACTAGCGGCCCTATTGGAGCAGTACTTC. Full variable domain (missing parts from reference TRBV5-5 and TRBJ2-7): DAGVTQSPTHLIKTRGQQVTLRCSPISGHKSVSWYQQVLGQGPQFIFQYYEKEERGRGNFPDRFSARQFPNYSSELNVNALLLGDSALYLCASSPGLAALLEQYFGPGTRLTVT.

This sequence joins TRBV7-9 and TRBJ2-1; possibly TRBD2 for D (6 bases). This CDR3 is built from 13 residues. Germline V lookup: CDR1 SEHNR, CDR2 FQNEAQ (reference sequence). The germline V and J ends were trimmed by 6 bases and 3 bases, with 9 bases remaining between them. The CDR3 sequence is CASRAGIYNEQFF. As DNA, the CDR3 is TGTGCCAGCAGGGCGGGGATCTACAATGAGCAGTTCTTC.

The chain has TRBV6-1 and TRBJ1-5, with TRBD1 as a possible D gene (6 bases). The V and J ends lost 5 bases and 1 base respectively, with 9 bases between them. CDR1 MNHNS and CDR2 SASEGT come from the germline V gene. The CDR3 is 14 amino acids. The CDR3 DNA reads TGTGCCAGCAGTATTACAGGGAGCAATCAGCCCCAGCATTTT. This codes for CASSITGSNQPQHF.

The gene calls are TRBV5-4 and TRBJ1-1; 9 bases map to TRBD1. Per the germline V gene, CDR1 is SGHNT and CDR2 is YYREEE (reference sequence). The CDR3 is 15 amino acids. Trimming took 3 bases from V and 0 from J; bases not matched to a gene: 3. Written as DNA, the CDR3 is TGTGCCAGCAGCTGGGACAGGGAAATGAACACTGAAGCTTTCTTT. Translated, it gives CASSWDREMNTEAFF.

This clone appeared a single time. V is TRBV9 and J is TRBJ2-4, with TRBD2 matching 8 bases. Germline CDR1 reads SGDLS; CDR2 reads YYNGEE. With V trimmed by 0 bases and J by 1 base, 3 bases remained unmatched. CDR3 length: 16 residues. The CDR3 sequence: CASSVAREGAKNIQYF. CDR3 DNA: TGTGCCAGCAGCGTAGCCCGGGAGGGTGCCAAAAACATTCAGTACTTC.

This chain uses TRBV27 with TRBJ2-7, with a tentative D call TRBD2 (5 bases). CDR1 and CDR2 from the germline V gene are MNHEY and SMNVEV (reference sequence). Trimming stripped 3 bases from V and 2 bases from J, with 20 bases between. The CDR3 consists of 17 residues. CDR3 nucleotides: TGTGCCAGCAGTTTGGCGGGCAATACTCGTTTTCCCTACGAGCAGTACTTC. Amino acids: CASSLAGNTRFPYEQYF.

For this clone: This sample includes further DNA sequences coding for the same CDR3. The chain is built from TRBV9 and TRBJ2-7; TRBD1 might be the D (6 bases). Germline CDR1 reads SGDLS; CDR2 reads YYNGEE. V lost 0 bases to trimming and J lost 2 bases, with 9 bases between them. The CDR3 length is 14 residues. The CDR3 DNA reads as TGTGCCAGCAGCGTAGGGTGGGGGCCCTACGAGCAGTACTTC. Translated, it gives CASSVGWGPYEQYF.

The V call is TRBV7-2, the J call TRBJ2-5; tentatively, D is TRBD2 (5 bases). Trimming stripped 6 bases from V and 3 bases from J, with 11 bases between. CDR1 and CDR2 (germline): SGHTA, FQGNSA. This CDR3 comprises 13 residues. The CDR3 loop reads CASSGSWEETQYF. DNA for the CDR3: TGTGCCAGCAGTGGGAGCTGGGAAGAGACCCAGTACTTC.

The gene calls are TRBV27 and TRBJ2-7; D may be TRBD1 or TRBD2 (7 bases each). The CDR3 consists of 14 residues. Germline V CDR1 and CDR2: MNHEY, SMNVEV (reference sequence). Trimming removed 5 bases from V and 6 bases from J, with 17 bases in between. This CDR3 reads CASSPAPGGVEQYF. The CDR3 bases are TGTGCCAGCAGTCCCGCCCCAGGGGGGGTCGAGCAGTACTTC.

This clone was detected once. The chain has TRBV18 and TRBJ2-3; D is unresolved. The CDR3 sequence is 18 residues long. CDR1 and CDR2 from the germline V gene are KGHSH and LQKENI. The V and J ends lost 4 bases and 0 bases respectively, with 20 bases between them. CDR3 in DNA: TGTGCCAGCTCACTGAGCAGATCCGGGCGTCTGAGCACAGATACGCAGTATTTT. Residues: CASSLSRSGRLSTDTQYF. Full variable domain (rest looked up from reference TRBV18 and TRBJ2-3): NAGVMQNPRHLVRRRGQEARLRCSPMKGHSHVYWYRQLPEEGLKFMVYLQKENIIDESGMPKERFSAEFPKEGPSILRIQQVVRGDSAAYFCASSLSRSGRLSTDTQYFGPGTRLTVL.

The J gene is TRBJ1-2, the V gene TRBV5-5; D possibly corresponds to TRBD1 (6 bases). CDR1 is SGHKS, CDR2 YYEKEE, per germline (reference sequence). This CDR3 is 12 amino acids long. Trimming removed 4 bases from V and 7 bases from J, with 11 bases in between. CDR3 DNA sequence: TGTGCCAGCAGCCCCAACAGGGTTGGCTACACCTTC. This sequence encodes CASSPNRVGYTF.